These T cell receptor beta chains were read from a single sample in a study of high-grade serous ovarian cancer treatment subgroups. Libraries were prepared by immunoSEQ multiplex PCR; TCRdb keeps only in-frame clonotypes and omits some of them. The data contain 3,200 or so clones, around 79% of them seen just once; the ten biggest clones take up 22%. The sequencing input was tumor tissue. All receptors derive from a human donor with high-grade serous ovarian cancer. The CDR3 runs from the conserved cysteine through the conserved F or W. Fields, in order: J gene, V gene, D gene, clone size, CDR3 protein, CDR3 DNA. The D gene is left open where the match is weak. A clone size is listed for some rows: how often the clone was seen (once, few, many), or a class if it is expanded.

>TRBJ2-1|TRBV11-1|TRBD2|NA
CASSPNDLAGEAEQFF
TGTGCCAGCAGCCCGAACGACCTGGCGGGAGAAGCTGAGCAGTTCTTC
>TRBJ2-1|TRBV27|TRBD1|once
CASSDDRGHEQFF
TGTGCCAGCAGCGACGACAGGGGGCATGAGCAGTTCTTC
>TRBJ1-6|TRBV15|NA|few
CATSSHVGVGSPLHF
TGTGCCACCAGCAGCCACGTAGGGGTGGGTTCACCCCTCCACTTT
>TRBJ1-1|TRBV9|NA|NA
CASSVAPYTEAFF
TGTGCCAGCAGCGTAGCCCCGTACACTGAAGCTTTCTTT
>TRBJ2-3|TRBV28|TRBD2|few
CASPTSGCTDTQYF
TGTGCCAGCCCGACTAGCGGATGCACAGATACGCAGTATTTT
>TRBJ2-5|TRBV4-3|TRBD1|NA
CASSQGTGEETQYF
TGCGCCAGCAGCCAAGGGACAGGGGAAGAGACCCAGTACTTC
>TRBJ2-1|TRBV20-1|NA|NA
CSAMAYNEQFF
TGCAGTGCTATGGCCTACAATGAGCAGTTCTTC
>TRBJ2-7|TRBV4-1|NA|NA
CASSTGTLAPYEQYF
TGCGCCAGTTCCACCGGGACGCTGGCCCCCTACGAGCAGTACTTC
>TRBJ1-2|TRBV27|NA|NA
CASSLVVNYGYTF
TGTGCCAGCAGTTTAGTGGTAAACTATGGCTACACCTTC
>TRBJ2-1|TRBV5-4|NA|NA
CASRTDSYNEQFF
TGTGCCAGCAGGACAGACTCCTACAATGAGCAGTTCTTC